These 10 T cell receptor beta chains were sequenced from one sample in a study of blood T cells in healthy people across ages. A second about 7 to 11 cycle PCR used barcoded and J-beta primers. TCRdb reprocessed the 5' RACE reads with MiXCR, giving one entry per CDR3 protein. This sample has about 1.4 million distinct CDR3 sequences; around 59% occur once, and the top ten carry under 8.5%. The sequencing sample was made of blood. The receptors come from a man younger than 35 in good health.

This clonotype was counted a single time. This sequence joins TRBV12-3 or TRBV12-4 and TRBJ1-1, with 8 bases fitting TRBD1. The CDR3 is 18 residues long. V was clipped by 4 bases and J by 6 bases; unmatched bases: 19. The CDR3 DNA follows: TGTGCCAGCAGTTCACCGGGACAGGATTTTAACAGAGGCGCTGAAGCTTTCTTT. This gives the protein CASSSPGQDFNRGAEAFF.

As for this clonotype: Compared with germline, one end of the junction differs, possibly owing to a read error. V and J are TRBV7-7 and TRBJ2-5; tentative D call: TRBD1 (5 bases). This CDR3 comprises 15 residues. Per the germline V gene, CDR1 is SSHAT and CDR2 is FNYEAQ (reference sequence). For the CDR3, the DNA is TGTGCTAGCAGCTTGGGTAGGGGTCAGCAAGAGACCCAGTACTTC. Amino acids: CASSLGRGQQETQYF.

The J gene is TRBJ1-3, the V gene TRBV4-1; no definite D call. There are 12 residues in the CDR3. Trimming stripped 7 bases from V and 3 bases from J, with 7 bases between. Germline CDR1 reads MGHRA; CDR2 reads YSYEKL. Here the CDR3 reads CASKGNGNTIYF. For the CDR3, the DNA is TGCGCCAGCAAAGGGAATGGAAACACCATATATTTT.

This clonotype turned up a few times. V is TRBV10-3 and J is TRBJ1-1, with a tentative D call TRBD1 (5 bases). This CDR3 region has 13 residues. Germline CDR1 reads ENHRY; CDR2 reads SYGVKD. V lost 4 bases, J lost 4 bases, and 10 bases lay in between. For the CDR3, the DNA is TGTGCCATCAGTGTAGGGAGGGGCACTGAAGCTTTCTTT. As protein: CAISVGRGTEAFF.

The chain joins TRBV4-3 to TRBJ1-4; D not resolved. CDR3 length: 14 residues. Germline V gene sequence: CDR1 LGHNA, CDR2 YSLEER. The germline V and J ends were trimmed by 5 bases and 3 bases, with 10 bases remaining between them. The CDR3: CASSKAGPNEKLFF. CDR3 DNA sequence: TGCGCCAGCAGCAAAGCCGGACCTAATGAAAAACTGTTTTTT.

V is TRBV7-9 and J is TRBJ1-5; D is unresolved. V lost 1 base and J lost 8, with 9 bases in between. CDR3 size: 13 residues. Germline V gene data show CDR1 as SEHNR and CDR2 as FQNEAQ (reference sequence). The CDR3 region has the DNA TGTGCCAGCAGCTTAGGATCCGTAGAGCCCCAGCATTTT. It translates to CASSLGSVEPQHF. Filled out from reference TRBV7-9 and TRBJ1-5, the complete variable domain reads DTGVSQNPRHKITKRGQNVTFRCDPISEHNRLYWYRQTLGQGPEFLTYFQNEAQLEKSRLLSDRFSAERPKGSFSTLEIQRTEQGDSAMYLCASSLGSVEPQHFGDGTRLSIL.

This clonotype is a singleton in its sample. The chain is built from TRBV9 and TRBJ2-3; 12 bases agree with TRBD2. V shed 0 bases, J shed 7 bases, and the junction held 6 bases outside the gene matches. The CDR3 runs 16 residues. Germline V gene data show CDR1 as SGDLS and CDR2 as YYNGEE. For the CDR3, the DNA is TGTGCCAGCAGCGTAGACCCTAGCGGGAGGGTATATACGCAGTATTTT. Translating it yields CASSVDPSGRVYTQYF.

The V call is TRBV20-1, the J call TRBJ2-5; 7 nucleotides agree with TRBD1. The J call may be faulty, since TRBJ2-7 better matches the DNA end. The CDR3 runs to 13 residues. Germline lookup yields CDR1 DFQATT and CDR2 SNEGSKA (reference sequence). The CDR3 nucleotides read TGCAGTGCGTCCCGACAGGGCTTATACGAGCAGTACTTC. Protein product: CSASRQGLYEQYF.

The V call is TRBV29-1, the J call TRBJ2-3; 13 bases map to TRBD2. Germline CDR1 reads SQVTM; CDR2 reads ANQGSEA. The CDR3 totals 15 residues. Trimming cost V 6 bases and J 2 bases; bases outside gene matches: 5. This chain's CDR3 is CSVGLAGVPTDTQYF. The CDR3 DNA sequence: TGCAGCGTAGGACTAGCGGGAGTTCCCACAGATACGCAGTATTTT.

The chain's CDR3 is CASSRIPGTNTEAFF. Written as DNA, the CDR3 is TGTGCCAGCAGCCGCATTCCGGGCACGAACACTGAAGCTTTCTTT. The chain links TRBV7-9 to TRBJ1-1; D call uncertain. Trimming stripped 5 bases from V and 1 base from J, with 14 bases between. CDR3 length: 15 residues. In germline, CDR1 is SEHNR, CDR2 FQNEAQ (reference sequence).